This T cell receptor (beta chain) was identified in a study of siplizumab effects on memory and regulatory T cells. General study points: Memory T cells appeared less diverse than naive cells, which seemed to contribute substantially to alloresponse. Among sequences traceable to unstimulated CD4+ memory cells, alloreactive ones were significantly reduced by siplizumab.

About 100,000 TCR templates underwent assay in every sample. Only in-frame clones appear in the TCRdb table, and some are missing; sequencing was by immunoSEQ multiplex PCR. The table lists approximately 60,000 clones, roughly 78% of them singletons. This clone occurred once. Its target is unknown. The sequence came from a human donor in good health. The sequencing input was memory CD4+ T cells sorted from blood.

This chain's CDR3 is CATEAGGLADTQYF. DNA for the CDR3: TGTGCCACCGAGGCCGGGGGGCTGGCAGATACGCAGTATTTT. V is TRBV15 and J is TRBJ2-3; possibly TRBD2 for D (7 bases). Trimming stripped 8 bases from V and 4 bases from J, with 16 bases between. This CDR3 has 14 amino acids. In germline, CDR1 is LNHNV, CDR2 YYDKDF (reference sequence).